The 13 T cell receptor beta chains reported below all come from one sample, sequenced in a study of CD8 T cells in ankylosing spondylitis. Whole-study findings and limits: Seemingly distinctive of ankylosing spondylitis blood was a TCR beta motif formed by eight highly homologous variants.

For these TCRs, the target antigens are not known. TCRdb reprocessed the 5' RACE reads with MiXCR, giving one entry per CDR3 protein. The repertoire holds hundreds of thousands of distinct CDR3 sequences, roughly an eighth seen once, with approximately 6.2% in the top ten. Sequenced material: blood, either unsorted or a sorted T cell fraction (not recorded which). Receptor source: a male donor with ankylosing spondylitis.

V and J are TRBV5-1 and TRBJ1-6, with 10 bases matching TRBD1. Per the germline V gene, CDR1 is SGHRS and CDR2 is YFSETQ. The ends lost 2 bases at V and 9 bases at J; junction bases unmatched: 5. The CDR3 runs 15 residues. The CDR3 nucleotides read TGCGCCAGCAGCTTCCAGACAGGGGGCGTTTCACCCCTCCACTTT. Translation gives CASSFQTGGVSPLHF.

This chain uses TRBV5-1 with TRBJ1-2, with D uncertain. The CDR3 contains 15 residues. Germline lookup yields CDR1 SGHRS and CDR2 YFSETQ. V shed 2 bases and J shed 0 bases, with 11 bases lying between them. Written as DNA, the CDR3 is TGCGCCAGCAGCTTCGGGGTACCAACTAACTATGGCTACACCTTC. Protein product: CASSFGVPTNYGYTF.

The gene calls are TRBV20-1 and TRBJ2-7; 11 positions match TRBD2. This CDR3 comprises 14 residues. Trimming at V came to 5 bases and at J to 6 bases, leaving 9 bases not matched to a gene. CDR1 and CDR2 (germline): DFQATT, SNEGSKA (reference sequence). The CDR3 loop reads CSARKLLAGGEQYF. The DNA of the CDR3 is TGCAGTGCTCGGAAACTGCTAGCGGGAGGCGAGCAGTACTTC.

This clonotype has only one observation. V usage is TRBV19 and J usage is TRBJ2-7, with D tentatively TRBD2 (6 bases). V shed 3 bases and J shed 2 bases, with 11 bases lying between them. Looked up from germline, CDR1 is LNHDA and CDR2 is SQIVND (reference sequence). The CDR3 spans 14 residues. CDR3 sequence: CASSMGREPYEQYF. In nucleotides, the CDR3 is TGTGCCAGTAGTATGGGACGGGAGCCCTACGAGCAGTACTTC.

This clonotype was found a few times. V usage is TRBV7-8 and J usage is TRBJ2-1; 8 positions match TRBD1. This CDR3 has 17 amino acids. The V segment lost 2 bases and the J segment 5 bases; nucleotides outside the gene matches: 11. Germline V gene data show CDR1 as SGHVS and CDR2 as FQNEAQ. The CDR3 nucleotides are TGTGCCAGCAGCTTATATTTGGGGCAGGGGGCAAACAATGAGCAGTTCTTC. The encoded protein is CASSLYLGQGANNEQFF. Combining the CDR3 with reference TRBV7-8 and TRBJ2-1 gives the whole variable domain GAGVSQSPRYKVAKRGQDVALRCDPISGHVSLFWYQQALGQGPEFLTYFQNEAQLDKSGLPSDRFFAERPEGSVSTLKIQRTQQEDSAVYLCASSLYLGQGANNEQFFGPGTRLTVL.

V gene TRBV29-1 combines with J gene TRBJ2-5; no reliable D call. V lost 2 bases and J 3 bases, leaving 10 bases between the germline ends. The CDR3 is 13 amino acids. Germline-derived CDR1 and CDR2 are SQVTM and ANQGSEA. The CDR3 DNA follows: TGCAGCGTTGAAACAACAGCCAAAGAGACCCAGTACTTC. Translating gives CSVETTAKETQYF.

The chain employs TRBV20-1 and TRBJ2-5, with a tentative D call TRBD1 (7 bases). V shed 4 bases and J shed 13 bases, with 25 bases lying between them. The CDR3 runs to 14 residues. In germline, CDR1 is DFQATT, CDR2 SNEGSKA (reference sequence). CDR3 loop: CSATPRRGQPALYF. CDR3 in DNA: TGCAGTGCTACCCCAAGGAGGGGGCAACCCGCACTGTACTTC.

The rearrangement joins TRBV20-1 to TRBJ2-3; 9 nucleotides align to TRBD2. Germline V gene lookup returns CDR1 DFQATT and CDR2 SNEGSKA (reference sequence). The CDR3 extends over 16 amino acids. After removal of 0 bases from V and 2 bases from J, the junction contained 6 bases not matched to a gene. The CDR3 sequence: CSARDPSGRITDTQYF. The CDR3, as DNA: TGCAGTGCTAGAGATCCCAGCGGGAGGATCACAGATACGCAGTATTTT.

The rearrangement uses TRBV20-1 and TRBJ2-5, with D perhaps matching TRBD1 or TRBD2 (5 bases each). The CDR3 is 13 residues long. Germline CDR1 DFQATT, CDR2 SNEGSKA (reference sequence). V lost 6 bases to trimming and J lost 4 bases, with 15 bases between them. The chain's CDR3 is CSATARGRETQYF. In DNA form, the CDR3 reads TGCAGTGCAACCGCGAGGGGTCGAGAGACCCAGTACTTC.

This clonotype was seen a handful of times. The CDR3 loop is CASSPGLSQETQYF. The CDR3 region has the DNA TGTGCCAGCTCACCGGGGCTCAGTCAAGAGACCCAGTACTTC. This rearrangement joins TRBV18 to TRBJ2-5; D may be TRBD1 (5 bases). The germline gives CDR1 KGHSH, CDR2 LQKENI. The CDR3 consists of 14 residues. Deletions cut 3 bases from V and 2 bases from J, with 10 bases between. Variable domain in full (rest from reference TRBV18 and TRBJ2-5): NAGVMQNPRHLVRRRGQEARLRCSPMKGHSHVYWYRQLPEEGLKFMVYLQKENIIDESGMPKERFSAEFPKEGPSILRIQQVVRGDSAAYFCASSPGLSQETQYFGPGTRLLVL.

This clonotype appeared a few times. The chain carries TRBV18 and TRBJ2-1, with a possible D match to TRBD2 (5 bases). Germline CDR1 KGHSH, CDR2 LQKENI. This CDR3 has 15 residues. Trimming took off 3 bases at V and 3 bases at J, with 12 bases between the two ends. The DNA of the CDR3 is TGTGCCAGCTCACCGTTGGCGGGCCACTACAATGAGCAGTTCTTC. Protein sequence: CASSPLAGHYNEQFF.

In its sample, this clonotype was seen a few times. The J gene is TRBJ2-1, the V gene TRBV9, with 11 bases matching TRBD1. In germline, CDR1 is SGDLS, CDR2 YYNGEE. This CDR3 is built from 17 residues. With 3 bases clipped from V and 8 bases from J, the junction kept 13 bases outside the gene matches. The CDR3 sequence: CASSGAPLGQGAHEQFF. DNA of the CDR3: TGTGCCAGCAGCGGAGCCCCCCTCGGACAGGGGGCACATGAGCAGTTCTTC.

This clonotype has just a few counts. V is TRBV20-1 and J is TRBJ1-1; 7 bases are shared with TRBD1. Germline loops: CDR1 DFQATT, CDR2 SNEGSKA (reference sequence). V gave up 3 bases and J gave up 1 base; unmatched junction bases: 8. CDR3 length equals 15 residues. CDR3 sequence (DNA): TGCAGTGCTAGCATCAGACGGACAGGGAACACTGAAGCTTTCTTT. As protein: CSASIRRTGNTEAFF.